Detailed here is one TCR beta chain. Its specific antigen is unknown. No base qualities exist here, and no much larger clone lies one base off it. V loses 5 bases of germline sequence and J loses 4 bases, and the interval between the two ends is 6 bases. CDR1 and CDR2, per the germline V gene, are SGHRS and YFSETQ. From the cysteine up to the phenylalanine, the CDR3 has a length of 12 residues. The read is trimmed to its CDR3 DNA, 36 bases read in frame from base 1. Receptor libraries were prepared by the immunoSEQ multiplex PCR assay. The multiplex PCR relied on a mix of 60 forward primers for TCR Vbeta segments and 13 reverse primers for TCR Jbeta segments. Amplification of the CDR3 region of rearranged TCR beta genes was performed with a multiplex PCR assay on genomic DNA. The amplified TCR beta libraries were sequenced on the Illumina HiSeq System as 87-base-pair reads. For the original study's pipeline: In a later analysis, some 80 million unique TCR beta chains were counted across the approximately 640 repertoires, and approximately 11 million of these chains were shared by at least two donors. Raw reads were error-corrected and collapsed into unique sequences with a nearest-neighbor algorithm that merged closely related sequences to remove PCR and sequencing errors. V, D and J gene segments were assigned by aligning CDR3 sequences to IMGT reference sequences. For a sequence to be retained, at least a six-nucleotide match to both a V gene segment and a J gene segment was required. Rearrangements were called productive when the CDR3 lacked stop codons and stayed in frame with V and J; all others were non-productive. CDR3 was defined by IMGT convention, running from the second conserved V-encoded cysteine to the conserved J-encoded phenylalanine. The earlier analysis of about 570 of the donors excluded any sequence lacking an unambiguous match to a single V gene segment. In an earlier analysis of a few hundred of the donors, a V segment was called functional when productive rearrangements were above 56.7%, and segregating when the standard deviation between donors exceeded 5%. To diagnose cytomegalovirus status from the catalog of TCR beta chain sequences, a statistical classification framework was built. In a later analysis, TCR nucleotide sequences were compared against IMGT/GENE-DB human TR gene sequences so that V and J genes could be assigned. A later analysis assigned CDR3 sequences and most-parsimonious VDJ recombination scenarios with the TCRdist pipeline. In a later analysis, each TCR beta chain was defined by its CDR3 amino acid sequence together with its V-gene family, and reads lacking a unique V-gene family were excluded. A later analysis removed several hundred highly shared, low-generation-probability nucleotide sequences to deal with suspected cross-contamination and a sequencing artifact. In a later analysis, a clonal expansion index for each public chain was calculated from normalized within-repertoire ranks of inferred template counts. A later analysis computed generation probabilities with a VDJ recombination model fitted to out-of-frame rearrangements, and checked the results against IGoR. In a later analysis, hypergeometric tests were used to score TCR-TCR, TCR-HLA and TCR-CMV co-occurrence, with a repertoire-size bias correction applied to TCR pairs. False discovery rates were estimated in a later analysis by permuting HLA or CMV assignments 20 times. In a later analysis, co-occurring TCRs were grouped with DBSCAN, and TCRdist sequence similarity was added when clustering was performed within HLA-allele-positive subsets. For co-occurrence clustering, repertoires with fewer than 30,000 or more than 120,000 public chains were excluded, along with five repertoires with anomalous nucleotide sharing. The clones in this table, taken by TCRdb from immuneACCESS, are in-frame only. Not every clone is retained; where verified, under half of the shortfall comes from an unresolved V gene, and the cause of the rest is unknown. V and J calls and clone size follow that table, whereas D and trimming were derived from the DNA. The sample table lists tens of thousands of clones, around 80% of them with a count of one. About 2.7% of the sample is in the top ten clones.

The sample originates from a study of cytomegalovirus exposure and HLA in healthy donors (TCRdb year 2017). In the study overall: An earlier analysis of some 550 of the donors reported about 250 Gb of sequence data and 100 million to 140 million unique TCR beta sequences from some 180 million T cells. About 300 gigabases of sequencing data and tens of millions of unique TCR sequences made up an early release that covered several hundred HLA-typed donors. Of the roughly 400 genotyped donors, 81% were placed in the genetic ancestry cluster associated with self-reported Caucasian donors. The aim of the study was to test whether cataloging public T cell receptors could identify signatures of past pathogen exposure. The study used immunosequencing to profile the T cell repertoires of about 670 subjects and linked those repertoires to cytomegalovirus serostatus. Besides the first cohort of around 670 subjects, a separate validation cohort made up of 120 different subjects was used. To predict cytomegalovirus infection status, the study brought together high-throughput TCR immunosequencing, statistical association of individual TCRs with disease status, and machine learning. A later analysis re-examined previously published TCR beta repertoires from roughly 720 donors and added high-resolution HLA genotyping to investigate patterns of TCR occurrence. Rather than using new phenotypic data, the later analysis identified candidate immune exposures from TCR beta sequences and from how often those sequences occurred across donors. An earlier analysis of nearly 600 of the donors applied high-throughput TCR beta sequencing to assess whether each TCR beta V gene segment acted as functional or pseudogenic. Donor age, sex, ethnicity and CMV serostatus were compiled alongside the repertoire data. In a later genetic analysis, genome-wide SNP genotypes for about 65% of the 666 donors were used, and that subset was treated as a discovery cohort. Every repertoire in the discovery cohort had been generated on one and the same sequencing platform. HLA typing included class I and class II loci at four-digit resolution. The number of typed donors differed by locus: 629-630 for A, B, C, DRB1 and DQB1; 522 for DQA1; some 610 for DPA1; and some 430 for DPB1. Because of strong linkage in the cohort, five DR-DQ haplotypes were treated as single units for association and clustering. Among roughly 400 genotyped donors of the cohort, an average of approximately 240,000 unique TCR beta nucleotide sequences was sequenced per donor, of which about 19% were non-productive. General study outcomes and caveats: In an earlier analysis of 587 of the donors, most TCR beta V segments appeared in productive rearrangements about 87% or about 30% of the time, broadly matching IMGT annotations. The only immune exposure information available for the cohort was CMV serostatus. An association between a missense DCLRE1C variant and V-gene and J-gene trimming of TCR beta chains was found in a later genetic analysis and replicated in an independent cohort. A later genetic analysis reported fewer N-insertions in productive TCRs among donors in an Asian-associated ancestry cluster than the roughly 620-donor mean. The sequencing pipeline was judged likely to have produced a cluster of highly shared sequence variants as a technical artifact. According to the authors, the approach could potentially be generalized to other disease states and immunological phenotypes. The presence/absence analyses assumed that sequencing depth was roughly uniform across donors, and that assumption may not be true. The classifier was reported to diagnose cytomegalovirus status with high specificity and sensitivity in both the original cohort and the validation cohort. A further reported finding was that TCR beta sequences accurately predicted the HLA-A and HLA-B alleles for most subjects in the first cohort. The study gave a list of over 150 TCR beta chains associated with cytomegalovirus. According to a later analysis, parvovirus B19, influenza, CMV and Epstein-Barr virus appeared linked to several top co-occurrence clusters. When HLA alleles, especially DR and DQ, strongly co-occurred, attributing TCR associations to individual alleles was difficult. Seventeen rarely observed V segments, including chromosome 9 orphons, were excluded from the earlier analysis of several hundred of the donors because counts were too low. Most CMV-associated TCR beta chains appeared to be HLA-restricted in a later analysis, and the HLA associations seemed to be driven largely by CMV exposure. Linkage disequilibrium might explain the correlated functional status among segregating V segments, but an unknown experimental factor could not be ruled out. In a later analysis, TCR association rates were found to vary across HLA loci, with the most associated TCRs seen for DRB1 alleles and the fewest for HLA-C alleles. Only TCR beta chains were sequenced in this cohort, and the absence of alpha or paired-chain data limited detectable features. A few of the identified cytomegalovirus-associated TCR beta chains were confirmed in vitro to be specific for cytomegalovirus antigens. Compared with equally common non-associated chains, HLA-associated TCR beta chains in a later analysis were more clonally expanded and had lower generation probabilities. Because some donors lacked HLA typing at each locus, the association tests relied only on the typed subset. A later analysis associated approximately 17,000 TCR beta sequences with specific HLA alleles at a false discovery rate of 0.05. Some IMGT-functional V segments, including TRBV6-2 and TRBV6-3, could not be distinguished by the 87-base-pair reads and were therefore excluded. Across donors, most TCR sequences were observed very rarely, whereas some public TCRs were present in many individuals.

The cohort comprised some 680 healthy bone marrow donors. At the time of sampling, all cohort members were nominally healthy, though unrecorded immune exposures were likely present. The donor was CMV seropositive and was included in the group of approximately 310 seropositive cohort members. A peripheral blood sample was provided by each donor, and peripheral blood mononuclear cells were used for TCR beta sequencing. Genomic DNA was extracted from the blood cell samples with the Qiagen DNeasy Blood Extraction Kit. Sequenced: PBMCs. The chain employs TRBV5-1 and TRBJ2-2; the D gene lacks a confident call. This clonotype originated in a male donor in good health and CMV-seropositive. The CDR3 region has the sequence CASRNLTGELFF. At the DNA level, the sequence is TGCGCCAGCAGAAATCTCACCGGGGAGCTGTTTTTT. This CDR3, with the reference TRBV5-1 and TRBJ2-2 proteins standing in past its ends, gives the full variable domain KAGVTQTPRYLIKTRGQQVTLSCSPISGHRSVSWYQQTPGQGLQFLFEYFSETQRNKGNFPGRFSGRQFSNSRSEMNVSTLELGDSALYLCASRNLTGELFFGEGSRLTVL.